The entry below gives a single T cell receptor (beta chain) sequence along with its context. The data derive from a study of blood T cell repertoires in COVID-19. Produced via immunoSEQ multiplex PCR; TCRdb's table is partial and in-frame only. The sample carries tens of thousands of clones, 89% recorded once. The CDR3 contains 16 residues. Germline lookup yields CDR1 MNHEY and CDR2 SMNVEV (reference sequence). J lost 4 bases, V lost 5 bases, and 11 bases had no gene match. J is TRBJ2-5 and V is TRBV27; 9 positions agree with TRBD1. This clonotype was sampled from a woman between 55 and 75 years old with COVID-19, enrolled during active disease. The sample was peripheral blood. In nucleotides, the CDR3 is TGTGCCAGCAGTCTGACCGGGACAGGGAGACCAGAGACCCAGTACTTC. It specifies CASSLTGTGRPETQYF.